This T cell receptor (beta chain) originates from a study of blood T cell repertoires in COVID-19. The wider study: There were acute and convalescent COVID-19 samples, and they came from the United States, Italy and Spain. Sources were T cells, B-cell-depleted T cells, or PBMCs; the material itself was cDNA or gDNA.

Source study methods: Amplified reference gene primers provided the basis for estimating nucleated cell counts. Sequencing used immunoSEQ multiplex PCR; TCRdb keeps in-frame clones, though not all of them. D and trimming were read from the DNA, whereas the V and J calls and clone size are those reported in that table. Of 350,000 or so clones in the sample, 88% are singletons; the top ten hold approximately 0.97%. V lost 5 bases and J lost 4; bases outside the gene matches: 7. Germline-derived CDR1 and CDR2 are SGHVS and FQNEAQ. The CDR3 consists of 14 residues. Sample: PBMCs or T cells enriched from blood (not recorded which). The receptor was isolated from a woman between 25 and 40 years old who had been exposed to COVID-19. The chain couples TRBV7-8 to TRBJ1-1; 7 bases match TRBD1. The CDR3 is CASSTDRVVTEAFF. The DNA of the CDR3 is TGTGCCAGCAGCACCGACAGGGTGGTCACTGAAGCTTTCTTT. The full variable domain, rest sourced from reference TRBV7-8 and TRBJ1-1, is GAGVSQSPRYKVAKRGQDVALRCDPISGHVSLFWYQQALGQGPEFLTYFQNEAQLDKSGLPSDRFFAERPEGSVSTLKIQRTQQEDSAVYLCASSTDRVVTEAFFGQGTRLTVV.